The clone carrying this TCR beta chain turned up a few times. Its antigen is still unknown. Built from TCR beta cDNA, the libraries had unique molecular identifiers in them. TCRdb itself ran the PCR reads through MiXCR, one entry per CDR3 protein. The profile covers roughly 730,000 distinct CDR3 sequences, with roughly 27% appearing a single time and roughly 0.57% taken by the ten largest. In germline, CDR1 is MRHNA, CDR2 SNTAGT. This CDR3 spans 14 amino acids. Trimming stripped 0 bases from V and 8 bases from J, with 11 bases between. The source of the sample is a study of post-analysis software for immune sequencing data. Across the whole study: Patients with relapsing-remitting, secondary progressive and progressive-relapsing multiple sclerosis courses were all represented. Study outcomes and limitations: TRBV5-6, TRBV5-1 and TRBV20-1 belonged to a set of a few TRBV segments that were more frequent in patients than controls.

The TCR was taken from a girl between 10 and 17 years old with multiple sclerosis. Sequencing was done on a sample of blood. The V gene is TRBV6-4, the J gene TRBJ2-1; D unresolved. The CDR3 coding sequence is TGTGCCAGCAGTGACTCAAGAAGGGTGGATGAGCAGTTCTTC. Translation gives CASSDSRRVDEQFF.